This TCR beta chain appears in the sequencing data of a study of T-cell memory formation after mild COVID-19. Notes on the study in general: CD4+ contracting clones were found mainly in CM and EM, and CD8+ ones in EMRA.

The germline V and J ends were trimmed by 4 bases and 7 bases, with 16 bases remaining between them. This CDR3 spans 15 amino acids. The V gene's germline CDR1 is SGHTA and CDR2 FQGNSA. TCRdb re-called the 5' RACE reads with MiXCR, one entry per CDR3 protein. The table includes 190,000 or so distinct CDR3 sequences, over 9.5% detected once. This clonotype was recorded many times. The target antigen is unknown. The sample comprised PBMCs or a T cell subset sorted from them (not recorded which). This chain links TRBV7-2 with TRBJ2-2; either TRBD1 or TRBD2 may fit D (6 bases each). The source of this sequence is a man aged 18 to 35 who had mild COVID-19 (a few samples of this study predate the infection). Cell type and time point are not known. CDR3 residues: CASSSQGRINGELFF. Here the CDR3 DNA reads TGTGCCAGCAGCTCGCAGGGGAGGATAAACGGGGAGCTGTTTTTT.